The clone carrying this T cell receptor beta chain has a handful of counts. The sample belongs to a study of blood T cell repertoires in COVID-19. Study-wide background: Samples taken during acute and convalescent COVID-19 were collected in the United States, Italy and Spain. Sample material is recorded as cDNA or gDNA derived from T cells, B-cell-depleted T cells, or PBMCs.

The V gene end was trimmed by 6 bases and the J gene end by 6 bases; junction bases not matched to a gene: 8. Germline-derived CDR1 and CDR2 are KGHSH and LQKENI. CDR3 length equals 14 residues. Authors' data handling: Scientists estimated how many nucleated cells there were by amplifying reference gene primers. Clones were sequenced by immunoSEQ multiplex PCR, and TCRdb holds only the in-frame ones, with some missing. The V and J calls and clone size are taken from that table; D and trimming were inferred from the DNA. The sample carries roughly 50,000 clones, about 87% recorded once. This receptor was identified in a man at least 80 years old with acute or convalescent COVID-19. The sequenced material came from peripheral blood. V usage is TRBV18 and J usage is TRBJ1-1; 9 bases match TRBD1. CDR3 in DNA: TGTGCCAGCTCCCTCGAGACAGGGGGGCCTGAAGCTTTCTTT. It specifies CASSLETGGPEAFF.